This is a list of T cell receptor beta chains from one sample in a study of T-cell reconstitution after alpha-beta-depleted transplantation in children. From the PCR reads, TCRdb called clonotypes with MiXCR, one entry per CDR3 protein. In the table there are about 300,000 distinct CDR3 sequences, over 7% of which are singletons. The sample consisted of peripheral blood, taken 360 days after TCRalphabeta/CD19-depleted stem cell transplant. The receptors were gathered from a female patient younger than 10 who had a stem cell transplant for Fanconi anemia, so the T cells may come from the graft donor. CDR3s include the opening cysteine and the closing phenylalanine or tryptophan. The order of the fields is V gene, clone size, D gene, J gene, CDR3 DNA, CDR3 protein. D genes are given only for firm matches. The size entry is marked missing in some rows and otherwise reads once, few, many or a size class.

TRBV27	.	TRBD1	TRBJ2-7	TGTGCCAGCAGTCCTCCTGAGGGGACAGAACCCTACGAGCAGTACTTC	CASSPPEGTEPYEQYF
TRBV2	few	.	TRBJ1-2	TGTGCCAGCGATTCTAAGGATAGCTATGGCTACACCTTC	CASDSKDSYGYTF
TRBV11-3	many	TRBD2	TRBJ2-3	TGTGCCAGCAGCTTAGATCAAAGGGAGGGACGCCAAGATACGCAGTATTTT	CASSLDQREGRQDTQYF
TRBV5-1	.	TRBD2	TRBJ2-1	TGCGCCAGCAGCTTGGATCGGACTAGCGGGTACAATGAGCAGTTCTTC	CASSLDRTSGYNEQFF
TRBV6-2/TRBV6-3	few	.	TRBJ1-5	TGTGCCAGCAGTTACGCGGCCCCAGGGGTGAGCCAGTATTACAATCAGCCCCAGCATTTT	CASSYAAPGVSQYYNQPQHF
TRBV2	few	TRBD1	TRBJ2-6	TGTGCCAGCACTACAGGGGGCTCTGGGGCCAACGTCCTGACTTTC	CASTTGGSGANVLTF
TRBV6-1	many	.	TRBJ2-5	TGTGCCAGCAGAGGACAGCCGTACCAAGAGACCCAGTACTTC	CASRGQPYQETQYF
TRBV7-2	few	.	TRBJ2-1	TGTGCCAGCAGCTTAGATCACAATGAGCAGTTCTTC	CASSLDHNEQFF
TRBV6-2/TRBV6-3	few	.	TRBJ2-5	TGTGCCAGCAGTTTGGTACTCCGGGAGACCCAGTACTTC	CASSLVLRETQYF
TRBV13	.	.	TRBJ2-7	TGTGCCAGCGGGGGACTTCCAGGCTACGAGCAGTACTTC	CASGGLPGYEQYF
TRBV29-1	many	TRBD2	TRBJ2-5	TGCAGCGTTGAATTACTAGCGGGAGTGATCGAGACCCAGTACTTC	CSVELLAGVIETQYF
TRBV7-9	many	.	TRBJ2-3	TGTGCCACTAACCGGCAGCTAGGACGCACAGATACGCAGTATTTT	CATNRQLGRTDTQYF
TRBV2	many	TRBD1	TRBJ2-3	TGTGCCAGTGGTACAGGGGAGTATACGCAGTATTTT	CASGTGEYTQYF
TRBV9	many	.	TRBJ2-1	TGTGCCAGCAGTTATAGTGAAATAGCCTACAATGAGCAGTTCTTC	CASSYSEIAYNEQFF
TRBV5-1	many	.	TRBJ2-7	TGCGCCAGCAGCTTGGGACAGCAAGTCTACGAGCAGTACTTC	CASSLGQQVYEQYF
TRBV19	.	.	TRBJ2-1	TGTGCCAGTAGTATGCTCTTCAATGAGCAGTTCTTC	CASSMLFNEQFF
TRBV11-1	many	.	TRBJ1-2	TGTGCCAGCAGCTTTGGGGCCACTAACTATGGCTACACCTTC	CASSFGATNYGYTF
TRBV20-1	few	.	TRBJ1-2	TGCAGTGCTTTACGTTCCGGGACTACCTCCGCGGATGGCTACACCTTC	CSALRSGTTSADGYTF
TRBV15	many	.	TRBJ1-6	TGTGCCACCAGCAGAGATTCCGGGAATTCACCCCTCCACTTT	CATSRDSGNSPLHF
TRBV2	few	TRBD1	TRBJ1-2	TGTGCCGGCATAGACAGGGCGTATGGCTACACCTTC	CAGIDRAYGYTF